This passage covers 27 T cell receptor beta chains from one sample sequenced in a study of Graves' ophthalmopathy and Graves' hyperthyroidism. TCR beta CDR3 regions were amplified from RNA transcripts. The authors performed first-round RT-PCR with HTBI primers and then a second-round multiplex PCR. Each CDR3 protein gets one entry after TCRdb re-called the multiplex PCR reads with MiXCR. This sample yields over a million distinct CDR3 sequences, of which 35% to 40% are seen a single time; around 10% belongs to the top ten. The material sequenced was peripheral blood or thyroid tissue (not recorded which). The origin of the receptors is an adult man with Graves' hyperthyroidism.

This clonotype was seen once. The V and J genes are TRBV5-1 and TRBJ1-6; D gene unclear. Germline-derived CDR1 and CDR2 are SGHRS and YFSETQ. The CDR3 runs 14 residues. V dropped 2 bases and J dropped 8 bases, with 11 bases sitting between them. The CDR3 nucleotides are TGCGCCAGCAGCTTCTGGGGATCAGATTCACCCCTCCACTTT. It is translated as CASSFWGSDSPLHF.

The CDR3 DNA follows: TGTGCCAGCCGGAGCCAGAACTATGGCTACACCTTC. Protein: CASRSQNYGYTF. V and J are TRBV10-3 and TRBJ1-2; D uncertain. CDR1 ENHRY and CDR2 SYGVKD come from the germline V gene. Deletions cut 10 bases from V and 2 bases from J, with 11 bases between. The CDR3 sequence is 12 residues long.

This clonotype was counted ten times or more. V gene TRBV9 combines with J gene TRBJ2-5, with TRBD2 matching over 7 bases. This CDR3 is built from 15 residues. The germline V gene encodes CDR1 SGDLS and CDR2 YYNGEE. V shed 0 bases, J shed 3 bases, and the junction held 5 bases outside the gene matches. The CDR3 loop is CASSVDLAEEETQYF. In DNA, the CDR3 is TGTGCCAGCAGCGTAGATCTAGCGGAAGAAGAGACCCAGTACTTC.

This clonotype has a count of ten or more. The chain recombines TRBV2 with TRBJ1-6; D might be TRBD1 (5 bases). The V gene lost 2 bases and the J gene lost 10 bases, with 12 bases spanning the gap. Per the germline V gene, CDR1 is SNHLY and CDR2 is FYNNEI. This CDR3 region has 14 residues. CDR3 residues: CASSETQGRSPLHF. DNA for the CDR3: TGTGCCAGCAGTGAAACCCAGGGCAGGTCACCCCTCCACTTT.

This clonotype was counted a single time. The chain recombines TRBV7-9 with TRBJ2-2, with D tentatively TRBD2 (5 bases). The CDR3 is 13 residues long. Germline-derived CDR1 and CDR2 are SEHNR and FQNEAQ (reference sequence). V was pared by 4 bases and J by 7 bases, with 10 bases between. CDR3 DNA: TGTGCCAGCAGCTCGGGAAGCGGCGGGGAGCTGTTTTTT. Protein sequence: CASSSGSGGELFF.

This clonotype showed up just once. The chain's CDR3 is CSAQTRVRETQYF. CDR3 DNA sequence: TGCAGCGCCCAGACTAGGGTCCGGGAGACCCAGTACTTC. The J gene is TRBJ2-5, the V gene TRBV29-1, with D tentatively TRBD2 (6 bases). The germline gives CDR1 SQVTM, CDR2 ANQGSEA. The CDR3 spans 13 residues. V lost 7 bases and J 5 bases, leaving 17 bases between the germline ends. The full variable domain, rest sourced from reference TRBV29-1 and TRBJ2-5, is SAVISQKPSRDICQRGTSLTIQCQVDSQVTMMFWYRQQPGQSLTLIATANQGSEATYESGFVIDKFPISRPNLTFSTLTVSNMSPEDSSIYLCSAQTRVRETQYFGPGTRLLVL.

About this clonotype: This clone may be a read error of a much larger clone one base away. CDR3 in amino acids: CASSLVGVTSGSTIYF. The CDR3 DNA follows: TGTGCCAGCAGCTTAGTCGGAGTTACCTCTGGAAGCACCATATATTTT. V usage is TRBV7-8 and J usage is TRBJ1-3; D is uncertain. Germline V gene lookup returns CDR1 SGHVS and CDR2 FQNEAQ. CDR3 length equals 16 residues.

This clonotype showed up many times. The chain carries TRBV7-9 and TRBJ2-5, with D uncertain. The CDR3 runs to 15 residues. V gave up 1 base and J gave up 5 bases, with 14 bases separating them. The germline gives CDR1 SEHNR, CDR2 FQNEAQ (reference sequence). The CDR3 spells CASSLGAKSAETQYF. In DNA form, the CDR3 reads TGTGCCAGCAGCTTAGGGGCTAAATCTGCGGAGACCCAGTACTTC. Filled out from reference TRBV7-9 and TRBJ2-5, the complete variable domain reads DTGVSQNPRHKITKRGQNVTFRCDPISEHNRLYWYRQTLGQGPEFLTYFQNEAQLEKSRLLSDRFSAERPKGSFSTLEIQRTEQGDSAMYLCASSLGAKSAETQYFGPGTRLLVL.

The chain uses TRBV7-2 and TRBJ1-4; 8 nucleotides match TRBD1. CDR3 length: 16 amino acids. The germline V gene has CDR1 SGHTA and CDR2 FQGNSA. The junction had 6 bases not matched to a gene; V was cut back by 2 bases and J by 4 bases. The CDR3 DNA is TGTGCCAGCAGCTTACCCAGGGGGCAGGGTAATGAAAAACTGTTTTTT. Its protein product is CASSLPRGQGNEKLFF.

V and J are TRBV24-1 and TRBJ1-2; the D gene is possibly TRBD1 (5 bases). The ends were cut back, 5 bases at V and 2 bases at J, with 14 bases in the middle. Germline CDR1 and CDR2: KGHDR and SFDVKD. This CDR3 region has 15 residues. The CDR3 protein is CATSAASGGNYGYTF. The CDR3, as DNA: TGTGCCACCAGTGCCGCCTCGGGGGGGAACTATGGCTACACCTTC.

This clonotype came up many times. The chain has TRBV19 and TRBJ1-4, with TRBD1 matching over 8 bases. Germline CDR1 reads LNHDA; CDR2 reads SQIVND (reference sequence). This CDR3 has 13 residues. Germline trimming cut 4 bases from V and 11 bases from J; bases unmatched to any gene: 6. CDR3: CASSTERTGKLFF. The CDR3 DNA is TGTGCCAGTAGTACCGAAAGGACAGGGAAACTGTTTTTT.

This chain uses TRBV9 with TRBJ1-2; the D is unclear. CDR1 SGDLS and CDR2 YYNGEE come from the germline V gene. V dropped 1 base and J dropped 5 bases, with 21 bases sitting between them. This CDR3 spans 17 amino acids. This CDR3 is CASSVQEWVGPPYGYTF. The CDR3 nucleotides read TGTGCCAGCAGCGTACAGGAGTGGGTGGGCCCTCCATATGGCTACACCTTC. The full variable domain, rest sourced from reference TRBV9 and TRBJ1-2, is DSGVTQTPKHLITATGQRVTLRCSPRSGDLSVYWYQQSLDQGLQFLIQYYNGEERAKGNILERFSAQQFPDLHSELNLSSLELGDSALYFCASSVQEWVGPPYGYTFGSGTRLTVV.

This clonotype was recorded a few times. Here the CDR3 reads CASSPRRRQETQYF. The CDR3 bases are TGTGCCAGCAGTCCCCGACGTCGCCAAGAGACCCAGTACTTC. The chain is built from TRBV13 and TRBJ2-5; D ambiguous. V lost 6 bases to trimming and J lost 1 base, with 12 bases between them. Per germline, CDR1 PRHDT and CDR2 FYEKMQ (reference sequence). The CDR3 has 14 residues. Supplemented by reference TRBV13 and TRBJ2-5, the full variable domain reads AAGVIQSPRHLIKEKRETATLKCYPIPRHDTVYWYQQGPGQDPQFLISFYEKMQSDKGSIPDRFSAQQFSDYHSELNMSSLELGDSALYFCASSPRRRQETQYFGPGTRLLVL.

This clonotype was picked up many times. The chain is built from TRBV7-2 and TRBJ1-4; the match to TRBD1 covers 8 bases. This CDR3 region has 15 residues. Germline V lookup: CDR1 SGHTA, CDR2 FQGNSA. V was pared by 5 bases and J by 4 bases, with 6 bases of the junction left unmatched. CDR3 sequence (DNA): TGTGCCAGCAGCGCAAGGACAGGGAATAATGAAAAACTGTTTTTT. Protein product: CASSARTGNNEKLFF.

This clonotype was detected a few times. V gene TRBV10-3 combines with J gene TRBJ2-5, with D hard to call. V was shortened by 5 bases and J by 5 bases, with 12 bases between the two germline ends. From germline, CDR1 is ENHRY and CDR2 SYGVKD. This CDR3 comprises 13 residues. In DNA, the CDR3 is TGTGCCATCAGTTTCCGGGCCTGGGAGACCCAGTACTTC. It encodes CAISFRAWETQYF.

The J gene is TRBJ1-4, the V gene TRBV2, with D perhaps matching TRBD1 (5 bases). The CDR3 is 16 amino acids. V shed 2 bases and J shed 5 bases, with 15 bases lying between them. Germline lookup yields CDR1 SNHLY and CDR2 FYNNEI. The CDR3 DNA follows: TGTGCCAGCAGTGAAATCCGGGCGGGGGTAAATGAAAAACTGTTTTTT. It is translated as CASSEIRAGVNEKLFF.

For this clonotype: One end of the junction does not line up with germline, which may come from a read error. V usage is TRBV29-1 and J usage is TRBJ2-5; 9 nucleotides agree with TRBD1. Germline V gene data show CDR1 as SQVTM and CDR2 as ANQGSEA. The CDR3 length is 10 residues. The CDR3: CSVYRGHEGF. The CDR3 DNA is TGCAGCGTCTACAGGGGGCATGAGGGCTTC.

This clonotype occurred many times. The chain uses TRBV29-1 and TRBJ1-2, with D perhaps TRBD1 (5 bases). This CDR3 contains 12 residues. Germline V gene lookup returns CDR1 SQVTM and CDR2 ANQGSEA. V was trimmed by 8 bases and J by 6 bases, leaving 16 bases between them. CDR3 region: CSTTDSRHGYTF. CDR3 nucleotides: TGCAGCACAACAGACAGTCGGCATGGCTACACCTTC.

This clonotype has a count of ten or more. V gene TRBV11-2 combines with J gene TRBJ2-7; unclear D gene. V lost 1 base and J 3 bases, leaving 4 bases between the germline ends. The CDR3 spans 12 residues. Per the germline V gene, CDR1 is SGHAT and CDR2 is FQNNGV. DNA for the CDR3: TGTGCCAGCAGCTTAGGAATCTACGAGCAGTACTTC. It is translated as CASSLGIYEQYF. Variable domain in full (rest from reference TRBV11-2 and TRBJ2-7): EAGVAQSPRYKIIEKRQSVAFWCNPISGHATLYWYQQILGQGPKLLIQFQNNGVVDDSQLPKDRFSAERLKGVDSTLKIQPAKLEDSAVYLCASSLGIYEQYFGPGTRLTVT.

This clonotype came up a few times. The chain has TRBV12-3 or TRBV12-4 and TRBJ2-2; the D gene could be TRBD1 or TRBD2 (7 bases each). The CDR3 runs to 16 residues. Trimming shortened V by 3 bases and J by 5 bases, and 16 bases separated the two germline ends. The CDR3 sequence is CASSFSQQGGTGELFF. The CDR3 DNA is TGTGCCAGCAGTTTCTCCCAGCAGGGGGGGACCGGGGAGCTGTTTTTT.

In this sample, this clonotype turned up a few times. A much larger clone is a single base away; this may be a read error. The chain uses TRBV29-1 and TRBJ1-1; D remains ambiguous. The CDR3 consists of 13 residues. V gave up 6 bases and J gave up 1 base, with 12 bases separating them. Germline values: CDR1 SQVTM, CDR2 ANQGSEA. The CDR3 DNA follows: TGCAGCGTAGAGATTACCCAGAACACTGAAGCTTTCTTT. This translates into CSVEITQNTEAFF.

This chain joins TRBV4-3 and TRBJ1-5, with D unresolved. The CDR3 is 14 amino acids. V was cut by 2 bases and J by 5 bases, with 10 bases left in between. The germline V gene has CDR1 LGHNA and CDR2 YSLEER. CDR3 protein: CASSQFTGDQPQHF. The CDR3 nucleotides are TGCGCCAGCAGCCAATTCACGGGAGATCAGCCCCAGCATTTT.

This clonotype was counted at least ten times. This chain uses TRBV12-3 or TRBV12-4 with TRBJ1-2; D gene unclear. This CDR3 is 12 amino acids long. Trimming shortened V by 9 bases and J by 4 bases, and 12 bases separated the two germline ends. The CDR3 DNA reads as TGTGCCAGTAGTCTCCTTGGCTATGGCTACACCTTC. Encoded protein: CASSLLGYGYTF.

Concerning this clonotype itself: It may be a read error: a sequence one base away is much more abundant. The V gene is TRBV4-3, the J gene TRBJ1-2; maybe TRBD1 (6 bases). Germline CDR1 reads LGHNA; CDR2 reads YSLEER. The CDR3 has 16 residues. Trimming removed 0 bases from V and 10 bases from J, with 21 bases in between. In DNA, the CDR3 is TGCGCCAGCAGCCAAGAATTTTCTAACAGGGCGGCTGACTACACCTTC. Translation: CASSQEFSNRAADYTF.

V gene TRBV27 combines with J gene TRBJ1-2; 7 bases agree with TRBD1. The V gene's germline CDR1 is MNHEY and CDR2 SMNVEV (reference sequence). With 6 bases clipped from V and 4 bases from J, the junction kept 5 bases outside the gene matches. The CDR3 has 13 residues. In DNA, the CDR3 is TGTGCCAGCAGCAAGGGACAGCTCTATGGCTACACCTTC. It encodes CASSKGQLYGYTF.

This chain uses TRBV12-3 or TRBV12-4 with TRBJ1-1; D is ambiguous. CDR3 length: 14 amino acids. Trimming pared 3 bases from V and 2 bases from J, leaving 10 bases between. The DNA of the CDR3 is TGTGCCAGCAGTTTCGGGTTCACAAACACTGAAGCTTTCTTT. Amino acid sequence: CASSFGFTNTEAFF.

In this sample, this clonotype turned up once. The chain couples TRBV29-1 to TRBJ1-1; D might be TRBD1 (5 bases). Trimming took 8 bases from V and 7 from J, leaving 17 bases between them. Per the germline V gene, CDR1 is SQVTM and CDR2 is ANQGSEA. This CDR3 is 12 amino acids long. DNA of the CDR3: TGCAGCCAAGTTGAGGGGTACATTGAAGCTTTCTTT. Its protein is CSQVEGYIEAFF.